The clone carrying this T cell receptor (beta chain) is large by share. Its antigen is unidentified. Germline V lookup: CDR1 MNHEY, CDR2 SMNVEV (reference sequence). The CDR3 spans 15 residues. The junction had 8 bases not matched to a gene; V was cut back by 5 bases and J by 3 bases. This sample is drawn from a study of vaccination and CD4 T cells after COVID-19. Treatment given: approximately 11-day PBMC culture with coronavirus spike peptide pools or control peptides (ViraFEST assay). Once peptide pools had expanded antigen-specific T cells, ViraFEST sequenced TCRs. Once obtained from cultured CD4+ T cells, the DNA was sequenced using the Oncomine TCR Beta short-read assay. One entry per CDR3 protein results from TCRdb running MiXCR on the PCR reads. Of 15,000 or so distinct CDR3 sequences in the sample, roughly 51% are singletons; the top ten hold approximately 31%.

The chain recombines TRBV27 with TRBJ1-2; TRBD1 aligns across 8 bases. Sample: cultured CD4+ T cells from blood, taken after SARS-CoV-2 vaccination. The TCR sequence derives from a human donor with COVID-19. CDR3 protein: CASSTRTGWDYGYTF. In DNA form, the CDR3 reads TGTGCCAGCAGTACGCGGACAGGGTGGGACTATGGCTACACCTTC.